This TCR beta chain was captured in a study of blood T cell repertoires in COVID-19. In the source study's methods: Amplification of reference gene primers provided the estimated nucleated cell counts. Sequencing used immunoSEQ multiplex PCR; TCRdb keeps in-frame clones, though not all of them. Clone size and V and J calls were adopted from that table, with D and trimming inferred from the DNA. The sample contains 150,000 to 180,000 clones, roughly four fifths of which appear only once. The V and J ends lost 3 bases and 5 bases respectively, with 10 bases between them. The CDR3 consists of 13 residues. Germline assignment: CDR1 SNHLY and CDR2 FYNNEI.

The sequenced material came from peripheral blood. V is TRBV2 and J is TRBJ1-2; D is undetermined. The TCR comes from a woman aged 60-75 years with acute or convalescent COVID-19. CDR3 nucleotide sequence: TGTGCCAGCAGTGAGGTGGGAGGGTATGGCTACACCTTC. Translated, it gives CASSEVGGYGYTF.